This T cell receptor beta chain was captured in a study of T-cell reconstitution after alpha-beta-depleted transplantation in children. Study-wide results and limits: Fresh T-cell production supplied most of the T-cell counts and diversity seen one year after transplant. Reportedly, only several hundred clones from non-depleted graft cells drove alpha-beta T-cell counts at about two months.

Preparing the TCRbeta library involved the use of unique molecular identifiers. Using its own MiXCR run on the PCR reads, TCRdb lists one record per CDR3 protein. The sample carries 350,000 to 500,000 distinct CDR3 sequences, roughly 44% recorded once. This clonotype turned up a few times. As yet, its antigen is unknown. The CDR3 spans 14 residues. Germline CDR1 MNHEY, CDR2 SMNVEV (reference sequence). V lost 8 bases, J lost 5 bases, and 7 bases stayed unmatched. The sequence came from a girl aged 2 to 9 with aplastic anemia, due to receive a stem cell transplant. This sample comprised PBMCs, obtained before TCRalphabeta/CD19-depleted stem cell transplant. The chain joins TRBV27 to TRBJ2-1; 9 nucleotides align to TRBD2. CDR3 in amino acids: CASLRSGGNNEQFF. DNA of the CDR3: TGTGCCAGCCTCCGGAGCGGGGGGAACAATGAGCAGTTCTTC.